One sample yielded the 18 T cell receptor beta chains listed below, sequenced in a study of CD8+ T cells in alopecia areata. Reverse transcribed after extraction, RNA yielded cDNA as the sequencing template. Measured with immunoSEQ multiplex PCR; TCRdb has only the in-frame clones, and not every one. This sample has roughly 120,000 clones, with roughly 63% found just once. The treatment: oral pan-JAK inhibitor, 5-10 mg twice daily. The sample consisted of CD8+ T cells sorted from blood, taken at week 4, from a patient treated with tofacitinib. The source of these receptors is a human donor with alopecia areata.

This rearrangement joins TRBV29-1 to TRBJ2-7; weak D call: TRBD2 (5 bases). Trimming removed 7 bases at V and 7 bases at J, with 20 bases between. CDR3 length equals 13 residues. Germline CDR1 is SQVTM and CDR2 is ANQGSEA. The CDR3 sequence: CSAIWSGSGEQYF. The CDR3 region has the DNA TGCAGCGCCATTTGGTCTGGGTCGGGGGAGCAGTACTTC.

This chain connects TRBV29-1 to TRBJ2-5; tentatively, D is TRBD2 (5 bases). Trimming removed 7 bases at V and 2 bases at J, with 14 bases between. This CDR3 spans 13 amino acids. Germline lookup yields CDR1 SQVTM and CDR2 ANQGSEA. The CDR3 here is CSAADSGQETQYF. DNA for the CDR3: TGCAGCGCCGCAGACTCGGGGCAAGAGACCCAGTACTTC.

This clone is a singleton in its sample. The chain joins TRBV30 to TRBJ2-7; 9 nucleotides match TRBD1. CDR1 GTSNPN and CDR2 SVGIG come from the germline V gene (reference sequence). The CDR3 extends over 14 amino acids. V shed 1 base and J 6 bases; nucleotides not matched to a gene: 7. The CDR3 DNA reads as TGTGCCTGGAGTGCGGGGACAGGGATCACCGAGCAGTACTTC. Translation: CAWSAGTGITEQYF.

The chain uses TRBV25-1 and TRBJ2-3; 8 bases line up with TRBD1. The CDR3 loop spans 14 amino acids. J was trimmed by 4 bases and V by 4 bases; bases with no gene match: 4. Per germline, CDR1 MGHDK and CDR2 SYGVNS. CDR3 loop: CASSVDRVSDTQYF. Here the CDR3 DNA reads TGTGCCAGCAGTGTGGACAGGGTTTCAGATACGCAGTATTTT.

This clone appeared a few times. CDR3 in DNA: TGTGCCAGTAGTATAGAGCGACAGACTAACACCGGGGAGCTGTTTTTT. Its translation: CASSIERQTNTGELFF. The chain combines TRBV19 with TRBJ2-2; D possibly corresponds to TRBD1 (5 bases). Germline V gives CDR1 LNHDA, CDR2 SQIVND (reference sequence). This CDR3 comprises 16 residues. Trimming removed 0 bases at V and 2 bases at J, with 10 bases between.

The chain is built from TRBV29-1 and TRBJ1-2, with TRBD1 matching over 9 bases. The V gene's germline CDR1 is SQVTM and CDR2 ANQGSEA. CDR3 length: 17 residues. V was pared by 4 bases and J by 4 bases, with 16 bases of the junction left unmatched. In DNA form, the CDR3 reads TGCAGCGTTGTAGAACTTGGATGGACAGGGGATTCCTATGGCTACACCTTC. Protein sequence: CSVVELGWTGDSYGYTF.

This rearrangement joins TRBV30 to TRBJ2-2; no reliable D call. Germline V gene lookup returns CDR1 GTSNPN and CDR2 SVGIG (reference sequence). This CDR3 has 13 amino acids. V was trimmed by 2 bases and J by 1 base, leaving 5 bases between them. The CDR3 nucleotides read TGTGCCTGGAGTATCAGGAACACCGGGGAGCTGTTTTTT. Translating gives CAWSIRNTGELFF.

This chain uses TRBV28 with TRBJ1-1, with a tentative D call TRBD1 (6 bases). There are 14 residues in the CDR3. Trimming removed 3 bases at V and 2 bases at J, with 10 bases between. CDR1 is MDHEN, CDR2 SYDVKM, per germline. The CDR3 DNA is TGTGCCAGCAGTTTGATGGGGGCCAACACTGAAGCTTTCTTT. It specifies CASSLMGANTEAFF. The whole variable domain, remainder taken from reference TRBV28 and TRBJ1-1, is DVKVTQSSRYLVKRTGEKVFLECVQDMDHENMFWYRQDPGLGLRLIYFSYDVKMKEKGDIPEGYSVSREKKERFSLILESASTNQTSMYLCASSLMGANTEAFFGQGTRLTVV.

The chain has TRBV9 and TRBJ1-4, with unresolved D. Germline CDR1 and CDR2: SGDLS and YYNGEE. The CDR3 has 15 residues. V was pared by 0 bases and J by 2 bases, with 8 bases between. CDR3 DNA sequence: TGTGCCAGCAGCGTAGGGACTGCTACTAATGAAAAACTGTTTTTT. Its protein product is CASSVGTATNEKLFF.

The V gene is TRBV2, the J gene TRBJ2-2; D remains unclear. The CDR3 sequence is 14 residues long. The germline V and J ends were trimmed by 2 bases and 7 bases, with 11 bases remaining between them. Germline CDR1 reads SNHLY; CDR2 reads FYNNEI. In nucleotides, the CDR3 is TGTGCCAGCAGTGAATGGGCAGTCCACGGGGAGCTGTTTTTT. Protein sequence: CASSEWAVHGELFF.

Many counts were recorded for this clone. The chain links TRBV4-2 to TRBJ2-5; 7 bases line up with TRBD2. This CDR3 spans 15 amino acids. Germline V CDR1 and CDR2: LGHNA, YNFKEQ. Trimming cost V 1 base and J 2 bases; bases outside gene matches: 4. CDR3 sequence (DNA): TGTGCCAGCAGCCAAGTAGCGGGCAAGCAAGAGACCCAGTACTTC. This translates into CASSQVAGKQETQYF.

The chain has TRBV2 and TRBJ1-5; perhaps TRBD1 as D (6 bases). Germline V gives CDR1 SNHLY, CDR2 FYNNEI. The CDR3 is made up of 15 amino acids. V was cut by 10 bases and J by 1 base, with 17 bases left in between. The DNA for the CDR3 is TGTGCCACCAACTCAGGGGAGAGCAGCAATCAGCCCCAGCATTTT. Protein: CATNSGESSNQPQHF.

The chain uses TRBV27 and TRBJ1-1; D not certain. The CDR3 runs to 13 residues. Germline CDR1 reads MNHEY; CDR2 reads SMNVEV (reference sequence). V was clipped by 7 bases and J by 2 bases, with 11 bases between them. The CDR3 nucleotides are TGTGCCAGCACCGACGTACTCAACACTGAAGCTTTCTTT. It codes for CASTDVLNTEAFF.

In its sample, this clone was seen once. The J gene is TRBJ2-5, the V gene TRBV27; no firm D call. V shed 5 bases and J shed 5 bases, with 15 bases lying between them. This CDR3 comprises 14 residues. Germline lookup yields CDR1 MNHEY and CDR2 SMNVEV (reference sequence). DNA for the CDR3: TGTGCCAGCAGTCCAGCAGTTTTCGGGGAGACCCAGTACTTC. Translating it yields CASSPAVFGETQYF.

The chain uses TRBV30 and TRBJ1-1, with D uncertain. This CDR3 has 13 amino acids. Germline V gene lookup returns CDR1 GTSNPN and CDR2 SVGIG (reference sequence). V was cut by 1 base and J by 1 base, with 7 bases left in between. The CDR3 sequence is CAWSEWANTEAFF. The CDR3, as DNA: TGTGCCTGGAGTGAGTGGGCGAACACTGAAGCTTTCTTT. The whole variable domain, filled in from reference TRBV30 and TRBJ1-1, reads SQTIHQWPATLVQPVGSPLSLECTVEGTSNPNLYWYRQAAGRGLQLLFYSVGIGQISSEVPQNLSASRPQDRQFILSSKKLLLSDSGFYLCAWSEWANTEAFFGQGTRLTVV.

This clone has a handful of counts. The chain combines TRBV4-3 with TRBJ2-5; tentatively, D is TRBD2 (5 bases). V lost 0 bases, J lost 0 bases, and 8 bases lay in between. Germline V gene sequence: CDR1 LGHNA, CDR2 YSLEER. The CDR3 contains 15 residues. Here the CDR3 reads CASSQDMRDQETQYF. The DNA of the CDR3 is TGCGCCAGCAGCCAAGATATGAGGGACCAAGAGACCCAGTACTTC.

This clone was recorded many times. An end of the junction does not agree with germline; a read error may underlie this. The rearrangement uses TRBV30 and TRBJ2-4; 7 bases map to TRBD1. The V gene's germline CDR1 is GTSNPN and CDR2 SVGIG (reference sequence). The CDR3 totals 13 residues. In DNA form, the CDR3 reads TGTGCCTGGAGTGTAGAACAGGGGAATGGGGTGAACTTC. As protein: CAWSVEQGNGVNF.

The rearrangement uses TRBV29-1 and TRBJ2-3; no reliable D call. CDR1 is SQVTM, CDR2 ANQGSEA, per germline. This CDR3 is 14 amino acids long. V was pared by 4 bases and J by 1 base, with 12 bases between. CDR3 sequence: CSVVRRYRTDTQYF. Here the CDR3 DNA reads TGCAGCGTTGTCCGTAGGTATCGCACAGATACGCAGTATTTT.